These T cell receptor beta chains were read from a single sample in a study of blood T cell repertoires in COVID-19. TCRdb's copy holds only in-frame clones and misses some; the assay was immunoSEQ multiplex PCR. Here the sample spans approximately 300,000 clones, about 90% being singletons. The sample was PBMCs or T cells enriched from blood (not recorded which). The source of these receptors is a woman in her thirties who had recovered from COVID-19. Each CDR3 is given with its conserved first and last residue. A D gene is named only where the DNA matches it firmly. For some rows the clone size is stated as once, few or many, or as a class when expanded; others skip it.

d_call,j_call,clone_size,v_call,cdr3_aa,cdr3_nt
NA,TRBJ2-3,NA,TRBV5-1,CASSPNTGRGTDTQYF,TGCGCCAGCAGCCCAAATACGGGCAGGGGCACAGATACGCAGTATTTT
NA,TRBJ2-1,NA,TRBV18,CASSPLGGQTLTKDNEQFF,TGTGCCAGCTCACCACTGGGGGGGCAAACACTCACAAAAGACAATGAGCAGTTCTTC
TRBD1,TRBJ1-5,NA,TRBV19,CASSRSGQGPNQPQHF,TGTGCCAGTAGTCGTAGCGGACAGGGCCCTAATCAGCCCCAGCATTTT
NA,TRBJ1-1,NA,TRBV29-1,CSVEPPRDTEAFF,TGCAGCGTTGAACCGCCGAGGGACACTGAAGCTTTCTTT
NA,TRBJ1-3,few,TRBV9,CASSVELNSGNTIYF,TGTGCCAGCAGCGTAGAACTGAACTCTGGAAACACCATATATTTT
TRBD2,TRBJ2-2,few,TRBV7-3,CASSLRSPGRTGELFF,TGTGCCAGCAGCTTAAGGTCCCCCGGGAGGACCGGGGAGCTGTTTTTT
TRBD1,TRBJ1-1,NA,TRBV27,CASRSQGATGGGEAFF,TGTGCCAGCAGATCCCAGGGGGCAACCGGGGGTGGTGAAGCTTTCTTT
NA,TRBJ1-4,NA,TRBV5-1,CASRGAGEKLFF,TGCGCCAGCAGGGGGGCCGGGGAAAAACTGTTTTTT
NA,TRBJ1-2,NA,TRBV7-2,CASSKGGYGYTF,TGTGCCAGCAGCAAAGGGGGTTACGGCTACACCTTC
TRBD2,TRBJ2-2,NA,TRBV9,CASSRSSGGQLNTGELFF,TGTGCCAGCAGCCGGTCTAGCGGGGGCCAATTAAACACCGGGGAGCTGTTTTTT
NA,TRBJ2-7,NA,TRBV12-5,CASGEQGRYEQYF,TGTGCTAGTGGTGAACAGGGTCGGTACGAGCAGTACTTC
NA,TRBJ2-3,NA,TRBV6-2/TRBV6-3,CASSSHQGGGASTDTQYF,TGTGCCAGCAGTTCCCACCAGGGAGGCGGGGCTAGCACAGATACGCAGTATTTT
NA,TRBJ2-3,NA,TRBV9,CASSVDISTDTQYF,TGTGCCAGCAGCGTAGACATAAGCACAGATACGCAGTATTTT
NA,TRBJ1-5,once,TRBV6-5,CASKGLNQPQHF,TGTGCCAGCAAGGGGTTAAATCAGCCCCAGCATTTT
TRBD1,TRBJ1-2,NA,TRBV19,CASSTTGQGYGYTF,TGTGCCAGTAGTACAACGGGACAGGGTTATGGCTACACCTTC
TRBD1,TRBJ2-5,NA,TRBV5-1,CASSLSSGGRETQYF,TGCGCCAGCAGCTTATCCTCAGGGGGCAGAGAGACCCAGTACTTC
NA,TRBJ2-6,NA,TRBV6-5,CASSSEYSGANVLTF,TGTGCCAGCAGTTCTGAGTACTCTGGGGCCAACGTCCTGACTTTC
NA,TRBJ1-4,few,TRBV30,CAWSVRRVGEKLFF,TGTGCCTGGAGTGTACGGAGGGTAGGCGAAAAACTGTTTTTT
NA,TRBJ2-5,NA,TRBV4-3,CASSGRLGAGETQYF,TGCGCCAGCAGCGGAAGACTAGGGGCGGGAGAGACCCAGTACTTC
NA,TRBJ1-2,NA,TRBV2,CASSQYGYTF,TGTGCCAGCAGCCAATATGGCTACACCTTC
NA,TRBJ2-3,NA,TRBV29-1,CSVPRRIPDTQYF,TGCAGCGTCCCCCGGAGGATCCCAGATACGCAGTATTTT
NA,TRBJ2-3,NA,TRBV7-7,CASSRGTADTQYF,TGTGCTAGCAGCCGCGGGACAGCAGATACGCAGTATTTT
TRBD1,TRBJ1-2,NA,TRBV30,CAWSRGQGGYTF,TGTGCCTGGAGCCGGGGACAGGGCGGCTACACCTTC
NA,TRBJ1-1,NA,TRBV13,CASSLLRGSTEAFF,TGTGCCAGCAGCTTACTACGAGGGAGCACTGAAGCTTTCTTT
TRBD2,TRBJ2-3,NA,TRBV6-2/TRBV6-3,CASSYGLGQGTQYF,TGTGCCAGCAGTTACGGACTAGGTCAGGGTACGCAGTATTTT
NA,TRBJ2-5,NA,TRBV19,CASSIVAEETQYF,TGTGCCAGTAGTATCGTCGCGGAAGAGACCCAGTACTTC
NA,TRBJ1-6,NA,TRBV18,CASSPNHRESPLHF,TGTGCCAGCTCCCCGAACCATAGGGAGTCACCCCTCCACTTT
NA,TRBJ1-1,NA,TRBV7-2,CASSPHGLTNTEAFF,TGTGCCAGCAGCCCACACGGACTCACGAACACTGAAGCTTTCTTT
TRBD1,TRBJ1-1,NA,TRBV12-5,CASGRDSYTEAFF,TGTGCTAGTGGGCGGGACAGCTACACTGAAGCTTTCTTT
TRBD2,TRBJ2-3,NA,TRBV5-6,CASSIRLAGSTDTQYF,TGTGCCAGCAGCATCAGACTAGCGGGGTCCACAGATACGCAGTATTTT
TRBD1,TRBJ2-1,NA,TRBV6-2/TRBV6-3,CASSRDSSYNEQFF,TGTGCCAGCAGCAGGGACAGCTCCTACAATGAGCAGTTCTTC
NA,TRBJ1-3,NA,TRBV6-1,CASSEAPGLNTIYF,TGTGCCAGCAGTGAAGCCCCAGGGTTAAACACCATATATTTT
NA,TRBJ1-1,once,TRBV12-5,CASGLGHPAEAFF,TGTGCTAGTGGACTGGGACACCCGGCCGAAGCTTTCTTT
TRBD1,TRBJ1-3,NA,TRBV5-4,CASRGQGADGSGNTIYF,TGTGCCAGCAGGGGACAGGGGGCTGACGGCTCTGGAAACACCATATATTTT
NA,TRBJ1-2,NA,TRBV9,CASSPQTGEGYTF,TGTGCCAGCAGCCCGCAAACCGGGGAGGGCTACACCTTC
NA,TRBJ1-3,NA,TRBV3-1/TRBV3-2,CASSETQDPGNTIYF,TGTGCCAGCAGCGAAACTCAGGATCCTGGAAACACCATATATTTT
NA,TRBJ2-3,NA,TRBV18,CASSPRGTQYF,TGTGCCAGCTCACCACGAGGTACGCAGTATTTT
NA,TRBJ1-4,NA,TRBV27,CASKGVDNEKLFF,TGTGCCAGCAAAGGGGTGGATAATGAAAAACTGTTTTTT
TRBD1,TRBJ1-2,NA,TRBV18,CASSLDRNYGYTF,TGTGCCAGCTCGTTGGACAGGAACTATGGCTACACCTTC
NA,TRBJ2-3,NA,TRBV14,CASSQGHPVDTQYF,TGTGCCAGCAGCCAAGGCCACCCAGTAGATACGCAGTATTTT
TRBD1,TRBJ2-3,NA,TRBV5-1,CASSSGQGADTQYF,TGCGCCAGCAGCTCGGGACAGGGTGCAGATACGCAGTATTTT
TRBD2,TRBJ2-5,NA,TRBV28,CASSFAGERQETQYF,TGTGCCAGCAGTTTTGCGGGGGAGCGACAAGAGACCCAGTACTTC
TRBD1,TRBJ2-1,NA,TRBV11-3,CASSPTGTGVEQFF,TGTGCCAGCAGCCCGACCGGGACAGGGGTTGAGCAGTTCTTC
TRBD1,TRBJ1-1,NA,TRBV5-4,CASSWTGGGNTEAFF,TGTGCCAGCAGCTGGACAGGGGGTGGGAACACTGAAGCTTTCTTT
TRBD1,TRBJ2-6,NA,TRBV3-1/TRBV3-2,CASSHRGTVSGANVLTF,TGTGCCAGCAGTCACAGGGGGACAGTCTCTGGGGCCAACGTCCTGACTTTC
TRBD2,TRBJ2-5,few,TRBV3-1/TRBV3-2,CASSSGGGYQETQYF,TGTGCCAGCAGTAGCGGGGGAGGGTACCAAGAGACCCAGTACTTC
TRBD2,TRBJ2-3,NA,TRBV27,CASSTPLAADTQYF,TGTGCCAGCAGTACACCCCTAGCGGCAGATACGCAGTATTTT
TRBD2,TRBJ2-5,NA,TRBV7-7,CASRPGLAGSETQYF,TGTGCTAGCAGACCGGGACTAGCCGGGTCGGAGACCCAGTACTTC
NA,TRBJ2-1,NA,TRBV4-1,CASSQAPTRSDNEQFF,TGCGCCAGCAGCCAAGCCCCGACTAGATCGGACAATGAGCAGTTCTTC
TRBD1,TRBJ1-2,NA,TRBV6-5,CASSRDRAAYTF,TGTGCCAGCAGTAGGGACAGGGCTGCCTACACCTTC
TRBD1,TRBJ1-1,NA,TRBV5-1,CASSFTWTGGANTEAFF,TGCGCCAGCAGCTTTACCTGGACAGGGGGCGCGAACACTGAAGCTTTCTTT
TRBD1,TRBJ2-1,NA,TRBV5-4,CASYPRGTGGDEQFF,TGTGCCAGCTACCCAAGGGGGACAGGGGGCGATGAGCAGTTCTTC
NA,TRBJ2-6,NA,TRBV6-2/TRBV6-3,CASSYPTDWVSGANVLTF,TGTGCCAGCAGTTACCCAACGGACTGGGTCTCTGGGGCCAACGTCCTGACTTTC
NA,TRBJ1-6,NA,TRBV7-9,CASSGFKGAANSPLHF,TGTGCCAGCAGCGGGTTCAAAGGGGCAGCTAATTCACCCCTCCACTTT